This TCR beta chain is from a study of blood T cell repertoires in COVID-19 (dated by TCRdb to between 2020 and 2021). General notes on the study: Samples covering the acute and convalescent phases of COVID-19 were provided by collaborators in the United States, Italy and Spain. The material from the prospective study consisted of cDNA or gDNA derived from T cells, B-cell-depleted T cells, or PBMCs. Deeply sampled blood TCRbeta repertoires from subjects exposed to, actively infected with, or recovered from COVID-19 were included in the dataset. The repertoires were released in a freely available public database meant as a resource for research on the immune response to SARS-CoV-2. The samples were drawn from the first 160 participants of the ongoing ImmuneRACE study and from roughly 1,300 subjects provided by 6 global collaborators. Nearly every sample came with metadata listing a de-identified subject ID, COVID-19 status, age in years and sex. Where HLA class I and class II types were available, the types were taken from metadata supplied by the sample provider, not from assay-based typing.

Study-level results and caveats: How much clinical and demographic metadata was included differed by source and by participant, and the metadata was provided uncurated.

In Seattle, one collaborating source enrolled patients while the infection was active and tracked those patients longitudinally over the course of disease. Whole blood was collected in K2EDTA tubes by collaborating institutions according to the institutions' own protocols. Collaborator samples were shipped for TCRbeta analysis as frozen whole blood, isolated PBMCs, or DNA extracted from either sample type. TCRbeta CDR3 regions were amplified from genomic DNA by means of the immunoSEQ Assay, a bias-controlled multiplex PCR. The published analysis was carried out like this. Nucleated cell counts per sample were estimated from amplification of reference gene primers within the assay. To quantify the absolute abundance of each unique TCRbeta CDR3 rearrangement, sequence reads were collapsed and filtered. For each sample, productive Simpson clonality was calculated as the square root of Simpson's diversity index across productive rearrangements. In its TCRdb copy, this immuneACCESS table keeps in-frame sequences only and misses some clones. Where compared with another copy, unresolved V genes explain less than half of these, and the others have no known cause. D and trimming come from the DNA, and the V and J calls and clone size come from that table. The table for this sample lists hundreds of thousands of clones; roughly four fifths of them were counted only once. The ten most abundant clones make up roughly 8% of the sample.

This clone has only one observation. Its antigen is still unknown. No qualities accompany the bases; no much larger clone lies one base away. Sequenced material: peripheral blood. The origin of this receptor is a woman aged 80 or older with COVID-19, enrolled during active disease.

CDR3 loop: CASSPPGSGIGYTF. The nucleotides read TGTGCCAGCTCACCACCGGGCAGTGGCATAGGCTACACCTTC. Recombination linked TRBV18 to TRBJ1-2, with the D gene not confidently named. The germline V gene specifies KGHSH as CDR1 and LQKENI as CDR2. From its cysteine to its phenylalanine, the CDR3 spans 14 amino acids. Here the CDR3 DNA is all that survives: 42 bases in frame from base 1. The V and J ends are trimmed by 0 bases and 8 bases, leaving 13 bases between them.